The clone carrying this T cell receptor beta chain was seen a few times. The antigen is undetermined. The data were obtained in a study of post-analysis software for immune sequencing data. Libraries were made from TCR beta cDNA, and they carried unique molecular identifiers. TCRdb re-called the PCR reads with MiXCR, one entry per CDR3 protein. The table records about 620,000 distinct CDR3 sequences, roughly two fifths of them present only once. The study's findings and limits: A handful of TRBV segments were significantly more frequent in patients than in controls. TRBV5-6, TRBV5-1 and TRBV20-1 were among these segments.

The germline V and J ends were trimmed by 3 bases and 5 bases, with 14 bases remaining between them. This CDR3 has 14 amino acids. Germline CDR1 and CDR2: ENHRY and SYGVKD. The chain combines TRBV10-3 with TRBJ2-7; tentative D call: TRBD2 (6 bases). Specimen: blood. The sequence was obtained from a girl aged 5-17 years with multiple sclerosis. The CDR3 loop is CAISEGQGGDEQYF. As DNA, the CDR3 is TGTGCCATCAGTGAAGGTCAGGGAGGCGACGAGCAGTACTTC.